Sequencing of this TCR beta chain was carried out in a study of cytomegalovirus exposure and HLA in healthy donors (dated 2017 in TCRdb). Some background on the complete study: According to a later analysis, the 120 or so validation repertoires were produced on the same platform as the approximately 690 repertoires of the first cohort. The study aimed to test whether signatures of past pathogen exposure could be identified by cataloging public T cell receptors. To predict cytomegalovirus infection status, the study combined high-throughput TCR immunosequencing, statistical association of individual TCRs with disease status, and machine learning. Along with the roughly 670-subject first cohort, a separate validation cohort of some 130 different subjects was used.

The research as a whole found: In a later analysis, TCRs clustered in the first cohort were found to also tend to co-occur in the roughly 110 validation repertoires, with over 90% of cluster scores above 0. In vitro tests confirmed that three of the cytomegalovirus-associated TCR beta chains recognize cytomegalovirus antigens. All 130 or so repertoires were used to score co-occurrence in the validation cohort in a later analysis, because that analysis had no HLA typing for the cohort. The authors suggested that the approach could potentially be extended to other disease states and immunological phenotypes. The classifier was reported to diagnose cytomegalovirus status with high specificity and sensitivity in both the original and validation cohorts. Most TCR sequences were observed very rarely across donors, whereas some public TCRs were present in many individuals. The study listed 164 TCR beta chains as associated with cytomegalovirus.

As concerns this clone: The antigen this receptor binds is unknown. Base qualities were left out, and no much larger clone turns up one base away.

The donors belonged to the validation cohort of around 120 subjects, which was separate from the roughly 680-subject first cohort. CDR1 and CDR2 were assigned from the germline V gene (reference sequence) as MNHEY and SMNVEV. V loses 1 base at its end and J loses 5 bases; junction bases beyond the gene matches: 0. The CDR3 measures 14 amino acids from cysteine to phenylalanine. The kept DNA is CDR3 alone, 42 bases in frame from the first base. Library method: the immunoSEQ multiplex PCR assay. Processing in the source paper ran as follows. A statistical classification framework was built for diagnosing cytomegalovirus status from the catalog of TCR beta chain sequences. Imported from immuneACCESS, the table was reduced by TCRdb to in-frame sequences with V and J called. These copies leave out some clones; in studies compared against another copy, an unresolved V gene accounts for under half, and the cause of the remainder is not known. V and J calls and clone size are those listed in that table; D and trimming were worked out from the DNA. The sample table holds around 60,000 clones, of which 90% to 96% were seen once. The ten top clones hold roughly 1% of the sample.

The rearrangement combines TRBV27 with TRBJ2-7; 12 of the junction bases match TRBD2. Sequencing used PBMCs. This clonotype was obtained from a woman younger than 35 in good health and CMV-seronegative. CDR3 sequence: CASSLWTSGNEQYF. In nucleotide form, the sequence is TGTGCCAGCAGTTTATGGACTAGCGGGAACGAGCAGTACTTC.